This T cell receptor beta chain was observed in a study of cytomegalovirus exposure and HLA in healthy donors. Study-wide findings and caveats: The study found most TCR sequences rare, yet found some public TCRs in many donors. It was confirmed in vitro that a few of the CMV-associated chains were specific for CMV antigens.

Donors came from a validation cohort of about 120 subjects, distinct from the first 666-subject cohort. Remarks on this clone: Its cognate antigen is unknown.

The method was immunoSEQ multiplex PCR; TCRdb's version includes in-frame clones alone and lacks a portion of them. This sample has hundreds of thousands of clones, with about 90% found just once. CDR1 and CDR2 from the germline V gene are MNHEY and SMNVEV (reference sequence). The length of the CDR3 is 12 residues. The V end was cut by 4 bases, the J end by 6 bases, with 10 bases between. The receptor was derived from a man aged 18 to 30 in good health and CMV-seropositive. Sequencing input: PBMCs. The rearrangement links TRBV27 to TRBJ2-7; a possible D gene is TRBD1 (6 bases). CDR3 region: CASSWSGAEQYF. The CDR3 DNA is TGTGCCAGCAGTTGGTCAGGGGCCGAGCAGTACTTC.